This T cell receptor (beta chain) was observed in a study of shared clonotypes between healthy human individuals (dated by TCRdb to 2019 to 2021). About the study as a whole: The cohort included a few men and two women between 18 and 49 years of age. Leukapheresis yielded between about 0.8 and 8.9 billion PBMCs per donor. Per donor, three plates each were used for CD4 naive and CD4 memory, two for CD8 naive, and one for CD8 memory. The study deeply sequenced blood TCR repertoires of about five healthy adults to estimate repertoire size and the extent of clonotype sharing between individuals. To increase sequencing depth and limit assay-specific biases, TCR repertoire library preparation and sequencing were carried out by different laboratories using diverse techniques.

The CDR3 measures 13 amino acids from cysteine to phenylalanine. Only the CDR3 part of the read is kept: 39 bases, read in frame from the first base. CDR1 and CDR2 were assigned from the germline V gene as MDHEN and SYDVKM. V is shortened by 8 bases, J by 4 bases, and the region joining them spans 14 bases. Concerning this clone: Its binding antigen is unknown. Base qualities were left out, and no much larger clone turns up one base away.

Overall study results and their limits: Pairwise subsampling indicated that sequencing depth was expected to affect the degree of clonotype sharing among donors. The genetic and exposure-history diversity represented was limited by the small number of donors. Only blood was sampled, and tissue TCR repertoires likely differ from those in blood. Sharing across several donors was observed for around 5% of naive CD4, 3% to 3.5% of naive CD8, over 2% of memory CD4, and over 0.3% of memory CD8 clonotypes. Compared with non-shared clonotypes, clonotypes shared by all four sorted-subset donors had higher generation probabilities. Incomplete sequencing was indicated by rarefaction of sorted-subset datasets, despite the large sequencing depth. Larger estimated clonotype richness was generally found for naive subsets than for memory subsets.

CD8 naive samples consisted of CD45RO-negative cells that were positively selected for CCR7, yielding a CD45RA+CCR7+ population without TemRA cells. Healthy HIV-negative adults with no recently reported acute infections or vaccinations were included as donors. All donors were Caucasian adults living in Nashville, Tennessee, USA. After blood collection by leukapheresis, PBMCs were isolated using Ficoll-Histopaque density gradient centrifugation and then cryopreserved in the vapor phase of liquid nitrogen. Analytical flow cytometry was used to check the purity and quantity of every magnetically sorted T cell population. Each sorted fraction had its genomic DNA isolated and then quantified by UV absorbance on a Nanodrop 2000c. Using the deep immunoSEQ assay, TCR CDR3 regions were amplified from genomic DNA by multiplex PCR. For each cell subset, the extracted genomic DNA was distributed evenly across all wells of several immunoSEQ 96-well plates, and each plate served as one replicate. Each replicate PCR for sorted subsets received roughly 200 ng genomic DNA, equal to around 32,000 T cell genomes. Purified libraries were measured with a Qubit 3.0 fluorometer, size-checked on a Bioanalyzer 2100, and measured again with the KAPA Library Quantification kit. Each immunoSEQ 96-well plate was sequenced on its own single-read 150-cycle Illumina NextSeq 550 flow cell. The published analysis was carried out like this. Because the immunoSEQ output held only junctional sequences and lacked quality scores, the filtering could not match the filtering applied to full-length reads. To assign V/J genes and CDR3, sequences were annotated against IMGT germline references using PyIR, a Python wrapper for IgBLAST v1.9. Reads were removed for weak V/J assignments (E-value above 1e-6), missing CDR3, stop codons, out-of-frame junctions, or ambiguous translated residues. V3J clonotypes were defined as sequences sharing an identical inferred V gene, J gene, and CDR3 amino acid sequence. Percentage overlap between repertoires was calculated by dividing the number of shared unique clonotypes by the size of the smaller repertoire. Richness of each repertoire was evaluated using RTK rarefaction, the Chao1 estimator, and Recon v2.1 estimates of unobserved clonotypes. For all TCRbeta clonotypes obtained by the gDNA method from a few donors, generation probabilities were computed with OLGA. The table was pulled from immuneACCESS by TCRdb, which kept in-frame rearrangements only. Such tables lose some clones; where checked, under half of the loss comes from unresolved V genes, and the rest has no known cause. V, J and clone size are taken as reported in that table, and D and trimming were inferred from the DNA itself. Present in this sample are approximately 2,000,000 clones, 85% to 95% of which were seen just once. More than 1.5% of the sample is held by the ten biggest clonotypes.

Sample: naive CD8+ T cells from PBMCs. This sample's cell subset or site label indicates: CD45RA+CCR7+. The V and J segments used are TRBV28 and TRBJ1-2; there is no confident call for the D gene. The source is a man aged 18 to 30 in good health. Some clones in this sample may be carry-over from other donors' samples. The sequenced DNA is TGTGCCAGCTGGCAGTCCCGTGGCTATGGCTACACCTTC. Translated, this gives CASWQSRGYGYTF.